These 17 T cell receptor beta chains came from one sample sequenced in a study of T cell repertoires in cytomegalovirus infection. In TCRdb, the reads were re-called with MiXCR into one record per CDR3 protein. The sample gives around 770,000 distinct CDR3 sequences, 25% to 30% of which show up once; approximately 14% is in the top ten. No antigens are known for them. Sequenced here: cultured CD8+ T cells from PBMCs, sampled from culture after CMV antigen stimulation. The receptor set was obtained from a human donor in good health (CMV status not recorded). Some clones in this sample may be carry-over from other donors' samples.

This clonotype was picked up one time. The V call is TRBV27, the J call TRBJ1-5, with D perhaps matching TRBD1 (5 bases). The CDR3 totals 14 residues. The germline V gene encodes CDR1 MNHEY and CDR2 SMNVEV (reference sequence). Trimming took off 5 bases at V and 0 bases at J, with 8 bases between the two ends. The CDR3 nucleotides are TGTGCCAGCAGTCGGACACGTAGCAATCAGCCCCAGCATTTT. It codes for CASSRTRSNQPQHF.

Many counts were recorded for this clonotype. The rearrangement joins TRBV7-8 to TRBJ1-1, with 9 bases fitting TRBD1. V lost 5 bases, J lost 1 base, and 5 bases stayed unmatched. CDR1 and CDR2 from the germline V gene are SGHVS and FQNEAQ. The CDR3 runs 15 residues. CDR3 DNA sequence: TGTGCCAGCAGCGGGGGGACAGGGAGGAACACTGAAGCTTTCTTT. This codes for CASSGGTGRNTEAFF.

The chain joins TRBV2 to TRBJ2-2, with 14 bases fitting TRBD2. V shed 9 bases and J 3 bases; nucleotides not matched to a gene: 6. CDR1 SNHLY and CDR2 FYNNEI come from the germline V gene. The CDR3 covers 16 residues. Here the CDR3 reads CASMTSGGEDTGELFF. In nucleotides, the CDR3 is TGTGCCAGTATGACTAGCGGGGGGGAAGACACCGGGGAGCTGTTTTTT.

The chain joins TRBV4-1 to TRBJ2-7, with D unclear. Germline CDR1 and CDR2: MGHRA and YSYEKL. The CDR3 is made up of 13 amino acids. V was clipped by 0 bases and J by 1 base, with 4 bases between them. CDR3 loop: CASSQEFSYEQYF. The CDR3 bases are TGCGCCAGCAGCCAAGAGTTTTCCTACGAGCAGTACTTC.

This rearrangement joins TRBV6-5 to TRBJ2-2; D gene uncertain. This CDR3 comprises 14 residues. Between the trimmed V and J ends, which lost 2 bases and 6 bases, there was a span of 10 bases. Germline V gene data show CDR1 as MNHEY and CDR2 as SVGAGI. DNA for the CDR3: TGTGCCAGCAGTTACGCGAGCAGTCCCGGGGAGCTGTTTTTT. Amino acids: CASSYASSPGELFF.

The CDR3 region has the DNA TGTGCCAGCAGATCCGGGACAGGGATAGCTTTCTTT. It is translated as CASRSGTGIAFF. The chain is built from TRBV27 and TRBJ1-1, with TRBD1 matching over 9 bases. The germline gives CDR1 MNHEY, CDR2 SMNVEV (reference sequence). Trimming removed 6 bases from V and 10 bases from J; junction bases left unmatched: 6. CDR3 size: 12 residues.

As to this clonotype: A junction boundary mismatches the germline segment, possibly from a read error. The chain joins TRBV7-9 to TRBJ1-4, with 7 bases lining up with TRBD1. The germline V gene encodes CDR1 SEHNR and CDR2 FQNEAQ (reference sequence). The length of the CDR3 is 15 residues. CDR3 in amino acids: CASSYVQGNNEKLYF. Written as DNA, the CDR3 is TGTGCCAGCAGCTATGTACAGGGGAATAATGAAAAACTGTATTTT.

This clonotype was seen a few times. This sequence joins TRBV6-1 and TRBJ1-5; D gene ambiguous. The germline gives CDR1 MNHNS, CDR2 SASEGT. The V end lost 2 bases, the J end lost 5 bases, and 7 bases lay between the germline ends. This CDR3 contains 13 residues. This CDR3 is CASSENRYQPQHF. The CDR3 DNA sequence: TGTGCCAGCAGTGAAAACCGCTATCAGCCCCAGCATTTT.

This clonotype occurred many times. The chain recombines TRBV12-3 or TRBV12-4 with TRBJ1-2; tentative D call: TRBD1 (5 bases). Trimming cost V 1 base and J 6 bases, with 9 bases left between them. The CDR3 loop spans 13 amino acids. In nucleotides, the CDR3 is TGTGCCAGCAGTTTAGGCAGGGTACATGGCTACACCTTC. Translated: CASSLGRVHGYTF.

This clonotype was detected only a few times. The chain recombines TRBV7-9 with TRBJ2-5, with 8 bases aligning to TRBD1. From germline, CDR1 is SEHNR and CDR2 FQNEAQ (reference sequence). The CDR3 covers 14 residues. V lost 6 bases and J lost 4; bases outside the gene matches: 7. The CDR3 loop is CASRAPGGRETQYF. The CDR3 DNA is TGTGCCAGCAGAGCTCCAGGGGGCAGAGAGACCCAGTACTTC.

In nucleotides, the CDR3 is TGCAGTGCTAGAGAGGGTACCTCTGAAGCTTTCTTT. Protein product: CSAREGTSEAFF. The chain couples TRBV20-1 to TRBJ1-1, with D uncertain. The V end lost 0 bases, the J end lost 6 bases, and 8 bases lay between the germline ends. The CDR3 is 12 amino acids. Germline loops: CDR1 DFQATT, CDR2 SNEGSKA (reference sequence).

The rearrangement uses TRBV4-1 and TRBJ2-3, with D possibly being TRBD2 (6 bases). The CDR3 runs 18 residues. Germline V lookup: CDR1 MGHRA, CDR2 YSYEKL. V was clipped by 0 bases and J by 2 bases, with 18 bases between them. CDR3 coding DNA: TGCGCCAGCAGCCAAGATATTAGGTGGCGGGACCTCACAGATACGCAGTATTTT. It encodes CASSQDIRWRDLTDTQYF.

This clonotype was picked up many times. The chain is built from TRBV7-6 and TRBJ2-2; 9 nucleotides line up with TRBD1. The CDR3 totals 18 residues. Germline V gene data show CDR1 as SGHVS and CDR2 as FNYEAQ. J gave up 6 bases and V 4 bases, and 15 bases lay outside the gene matches. In DNA, the CDR3 is TGTGCCAGCAGCTACTCGCCCGGGACAGGGTTTTTCGCCGGGGAGCTGTTTTTT. Its protein is CASSYSPGTGFFAGELFF.

The rearrangement links TRBV6-1 to TRBJ1-1; no clear D gene. Per germline, CDR1 MNHNS and CDR2 SASEGT. The CDR3 has 17 residues. V lost 7 bases and J 1 base, leaving 22 bases between the germline ends. The chain's CDR3 is CASINRISPGKNTEAFF. The CDR3 region has the DNA TGTGCCAGCATCAATCGAATCAGCCCGGGAAAGAACACTGAAGCTTTCTTT.

This clonotype was seen more than once but under ten times. V is TRBV19 and J is TRBJ1-4; 9 nucleotides align to TRBD1. This CDR3 has 16 residues. Germline CDR1 is LNHDA and CDR2 is SQIVND (reference sequence). Unmatched junction bases numbered 16, after V lost 3 bases and J lost 14 bases. DNA of the CDR3: TGTGCCAGTAGTATGGGTGGACAGGGGAGCGAGAGGGGCCTGTTTTTT. This encodes CASSMGGQGSERGLFF.

This clonotype has more than one count but fewer than ten. The chain employs TRBV6-1 and TRBJ2-7; D is possibly TRBD1 (5 bases). Germline V lookup: CDR1 MNHNS, CDR2 SASEGT. V was shortened by 2 bases and J by 2 bases, with 16 bases between the two germline ends. The CDR3 has 16 residues. CDR3: CASSELAGPLPYEQYF. The CDR3 DNA is TGTGCCAGCAGTGAATTGGCAGGGCCACTTCCCTACGAGCAGTACTTC.

This clonotype has only a few counts. The chain combines TRBV7-9 with TRBJ2-2; D is ambiguous. Trimming removed 5 bases from V and 10 bases from J, with 14 bases in between. Per germline, CDR1 SEHNR and CDR2 FQNEAQ (reference sequence). The CDR3 loop spans 13 amino acids. The CDR3 loop reads CASSHFETPELFF. The CDR3 region has the DNA TGTGCCAGCAGCCATTTCGAGACCCCGGAGCTGTTTTTT.